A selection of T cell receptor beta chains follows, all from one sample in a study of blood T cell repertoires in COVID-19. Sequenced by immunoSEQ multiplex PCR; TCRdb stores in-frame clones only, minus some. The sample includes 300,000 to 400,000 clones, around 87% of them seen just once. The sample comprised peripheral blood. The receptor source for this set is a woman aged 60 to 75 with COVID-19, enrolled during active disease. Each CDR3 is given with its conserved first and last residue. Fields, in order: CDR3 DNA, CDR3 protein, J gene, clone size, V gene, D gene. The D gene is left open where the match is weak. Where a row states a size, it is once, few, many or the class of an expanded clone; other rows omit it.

CDR3 DNA: TGTGCCAGCAGTCTTTTACCGGGACAGGGTCTCTCACCCCTCCACTTT
CDR3 protein: CASSLLPGQGLSPLHF
J gene: TRBJ1-6
clone size: NA
V gene: TRBV27
D gene: TRBD1

CDR3 DNA: TGTGCCAGCAGTTACGGGTTAGCGGGGATCACAGATACGCAGTATTTT
CDR3 protein: CASSYGLAGITDTQYF
J gene: TRBJ2-3
clone size: NA
V gene: TRBV6-5
D gene: TRBD2

CDR3 DNA: TGTGCCAGCAGCTTGGGAGGGGGCCCGAACACTGAAGCTTTCTTT
CDR3 protein: CASSLGGGPNTEAFF
J gene: TRBJ1-1
clone size: NA
V gene: TRBV5-6
D gene: TRBD1

CDR3 DNA: TGTGCCAGCAGCCCTTCCAGTCCTAACACTGAAGCTTTCTTT
CDR3 protein: CASSPSSPNTEAFF
J gene: TRBJ1-1
clone size: NA
V gene: TRBV3-1/TRBV3-2
D gene: NA

CDR3 DNA: TGTGCCAGCAGTCGACAGGGTATGGACTATGGCTACACCTTC
CDR3 protein: CASSRQGMDYGYTF
J gene: TRBJ1-2
clone size: NA
V gene: TRBV5-4
D gene: TRBD1

CDR3 DNA: TGTGCCACCAGTGAGGCCAGCGGGGCGGTCGGTGAGCAGTTCTTC
CDR3 protein: CATSEASGAVGEQFF
J gene: TRBJ2-1
clone size: NA
V gene: TRBV24-1
D gene: TRBD2

CDR3 DNA: TGTGCCAGCAGCCCCACAGCGAACACTGAAGCTTTCTTT
CDR3 protein: CASSPTANTEAFF
J gene: TRBJ1-1
clone size: NA
V gene: TRBV28
D gene: NA

CDR3 DNA: TGTGCCAGCAGTACCCCCGGGACAGCTTTCTATGGCTACACCTTC
CDR3 protein: CASSTPGTAFYGYTF
J gene: TRBJ1-2
clone size: NA
V gene: TRBV6-5
D gene: TRBD1

CDR3 DNA: TGTGCCAGCTTGGTCCAGTCCCCGGGGGACATTCAGTACTTC
CDR3 protein: CASLVQSPGDIQYF
J gene: TRBJ2-4
clone size: NA
V gene: TRBV2
D gene: NA

CDR3 DNA: TGTGCCAGCAGCCTCACGGGGGTAGGGGTAGGCAATCAGCCCCAGCATTTT
CDR3 protein: CASSLTGVGVGNQPQHF
J gene: TRBJ1-5
clone size: NA
V gene: TRBV3-1/TRBV3-2
D gene: NA

CDR3 DNA: TGTGCCAGCTCACCCTCGGGAGAGACCCAGTACTTC
CDR3 protein: CASSPSGETQYF
J gene: TRBJ2-5
clone size: NA
V gene: TRBV18
D gene: NA

CDR3 DNA: TGTGCCAGCAGTGAATTCGAGGCTACCCTCTCTGGAAACACCATATATTTT
CDR3 protein: CASSEFEATLSGNTIYF
J gene: TRBJ1-3
clone size: once
V gene: TRBV6-1
D gene: NA

CDR3 DNA: TGCGCCAGCAGCCAAGAGCAAGCCCTAACCTACGAGCAGTACTTC
CDR3 protein: CASSQEQALTYEQYF
J gene: TRBJ2-7
clone size: NA
V gene: TRBV4-1
D gene: NA

CDR3 DNA: TGCGCCAGCAGCCACGGGACAGCCTCTGGAAACACCATATATTTT
CDR3 protein: CASSHGTASGNTIYF
J gene: TRBJ1-3
clone size: NA
V gene: TRBV4-1
D gene: TRBD1

CDR3 DNA: TGTGCCAGCAGTTTAAGTTCCGGGGTGGGCAATCAGCCCCAGCATTTT
CDR3 protein: CASSLSSGVGNQPQHF
J gene: TRBJ1-5
clone size: NA
V gene: TRBV28
D gene: NA

CDR3 DNA: TGTGCCAGCAGCTTGGATCTCGGAGAGACCCAGTACTTC
CDR3 protein: CASSLDLGETQYF
J gene: TRBJ2-5
clone size: NA
V gene: TRBV5-4
D gene: NA

CDR3 DNA: TGCAGTGCTAGTCGGGCGGGAGTACTAGTCGAGCAGTACTTC
CDR3 protein: CSASRAGVLVEQYF
J gene: TRBJ2-7
clone size: NA
V gene: TRBV20-1
D gene: TRBD2

CDR3 DNA: TGTGCCAGCACCATCTGGGCGAACACTGAAGCTTTCTTT
CDR3 protein: CASTIWANTEAFF
J gene: TRBJ1-1
clone size: NA
V gene: TRBV12-3/TRBV12-4
D gene: NA

CDR3 DNA: TGTGCCAGCAGCCAAGGCTCGCGCCAGCCCCAGCATTTT
CDR3 protein: CASSQGSRQPQHF
J gene: TRBJ1-5
clone size: NA
V gene: TRBV3-1/TRBV3-2
D gene: NA

CDR3 DNA: TGTGCCAGCAGGGAGACAGGGACCTATGGCTACACCTTC
CDR3 protein: CASRETGTYGYTF
J gene: TRBJ1-2
clone size: NA
V gene: TRBV2
D gene: TRBD1

CDR3 DNA: TGTGCCAGCAGCTTAAACCCGGGACAGAGCTACGAGCAGTACTTC
CDR3 protein: CASSLNPGQSYEQYF
J gene: TRBJ2-7
clone size: NA
V gene: TRBV6-2/TRBV6-3
D gene: TRBD1

CDR3 DNA: TGTGCCAGTAATATTGGGAGACAGGGGGCTGTCAGCAATCAGCCCCAGCATTTT
CDR3 protein: CASNIGRQGAVSNQPQHF
J gene: TRBJ1-5
clone size: NA
V gene: TRBV19
D gene: TRBD1

CDR3 DNA: TGTGCCAGCAGTGACGTGGGACAGCTTGGAAACACCATATATTTT
CDR3 protein: CASSDVGQLGNTIYF
J gene: TRBJ1-3
clone size: NA
V gene: TRBV25-1
D gene: TRBD1

CDR3 DNA: TGTGCCAGCAGTTCTACAGGGGGTAATTCACCCCTCCACTTT
CDR3 protein: CASSSTGGNSPLHF
J gene: TRBJ1-6
clone size: NA
V gene: TRBV27
D gene: TRBD1

CDR3 DNA: TGTGCCAGCAGCTTAGATGTAGTCACCGGGGAGCTGTTTTTT
CDR3 protein: CASSLDVVTGELFF
J gene: TRBJ2-2
clone size: once
V gene: TRBV11-2
D gene: NA

CDR3 DNA: TGTGCCAGCAGTTACTCGAGTTACGCAGAGACCCAGTACTTC
CDR3 protein: CASSYSSYAETQYF
J gene: TRBJ2-5
clone size: few
V gene: TRBV6-2/TRBV6-3
D gene: NA

CDR3 DNA: TGTGCCAGCAGCGGGTCCCGACGTAGAGGTCTCTATGGCTACACCTTC
CDR3 protein: CASSGSRRRGLYGYTF
J gene: TRBJ1-2
clone size: NA
V gene: TRBV3-1/TRBV3-2
D gene: NA

CDR3 DNA: TGTGCCAGCTCACCGACCGGGACAGGGTTTTCCGAGCAGTACTTC
CDR3 protein: CASSPTGTGFSEQYF
J gene: TRBJ2-7
clone size: NA
V gene: TRBV18
D gene: TRBD1

CDR3 DNA: TGTGCCAGTAGGGGCACAGACCAAGAGACCCAGTACTTC
CDR3 protein: CASRGTDQETQYF
J gene: TRBJ2-5
clone size: NA
V gene: TRBV19
D gene: NA

CDR3 DNA: TGTGCCAGCAGTTTCGACAGGGGGAACGAGCAGTACTTC
CDR3 protein: CASSFDRGNEQYF
J gene: TRBJ2-7
clone size: NA
V gene: TRBV12-3/TRBV12-4
D gene: TRBD1

CDR3 DNA: TGTGCCACCAGCAGAGATGAACACACCGAGCAGTTCTTC
CDR3 protein: CATSRDEHTEQFF
J gene: TRBJ2-1
clone size: NA
V gene: TRBV15
D gene: NA

CDR3 DNA: TGTGCCAGCAGTTACTCGCCTCGGGAAGGAAGCTACACCTTC
CDR3 protein: CASSYSPREGSYTF
J gene: TRBJ1-2
clone size: NA
V gene: TRBV6-5
D gene: NA

CDR3 DNA: TGTGCCAGCACGCGTCGGACAGATACGCAGTATTTT
CDR3 protein: CASTRRTDTQYF
J gene: TRBJ2-3
clone size: NA
V gene: TRBV5-8
D gene: NA

CDR3 DNA: TGTGCCAGTAGCAAGACTAGCGGGTCCTACAATGAGCAGTTCTTC
CDR3 protein: CASSKTSGSYNEQFF
J gene: TRBJ2-1
clone size: NA
V gene: TRBV19
D gene: TRBD2

CDR3 DNA: TGCGCCAGCAGACCTTCGGACAGTAACACCGGGGAGCTGTTTTTT
CDR3 protein: CASRPSDSNTGELFF
J gene: TRBJ2-2
clone size: NA
V gene: TRBV10-1
D gene: NA

CDR3 DNA: TGTGCCAGCAGGTCTGGGGGGGGGTCAGATACGCAGTATTTT
CDR3 protein: CASRSGGGSDTQYF
J gene: TRBJ2-3
clone size: few
V gene: TRBV6-5
D gene: TRBD2

CDR3 DNA: TGCGCCAGCAGCTCCGGACAGGCCAGCCAAGAGACCCAGTACTTC
CDR3 protein: CASSSGQASQETQYF
J gene: TRBJ2-5
clone size: NA
V gene: TRBV5-1
D gene: TRBD1

CDR3 DNA: TGTGCCAGCAGTCCCGGTCAGCGAGGCGAGCAGTACTTC
CDR3 protein: CASSPGQRGEQYF
J gene: TRBJ2-7
clone size: many
V gene: TRBV12-3/TRBV12-4
D gene: NA

CDR3 DNA: TGTGCCAGCAGCTGGGGACAGCGGAACACTGAAGCTTTCTTT
CDR3 protein: CASSWGQRNTEAFF
J gene: TRBJ1-1
clone size: NA
V gene: TRBV5-5
D gene: TRBD1

CDR3 DNA: TGTGCCAGCAGCGTGACAGGACTCTATGGCTACACCTTC
CDR3 protein: CASSVTGLYGYTF
J gene: TRBJ1-2
clone size: NA
V gene: TRBV7-9
D gene: NA

CDR3 DNA: TGTGCCAGCTCACCGGGACTAGCGGAATTCGGGGAGCTGTTTTTT
CDR3 protein: CASSPGLAEFGELFF
J gene: TRBJ2-2
clone size: few
V gene: TRBV18
D gene: TRBD2

CDR3 DNA: TGTGCCAGCAGCTCAATGGCCGGGTTGAACACTGAAGCTTTCTTT
CDR3 protein: CASSSMAGLNTEAFF
J gene: TRBJ1-1
clone size: few
V gene: TRBV7-2
D gene: NA

CDR3 DNA: TGTGCCAGCAGCCTGGACAGAGCTAATGAAAAACTGTTTTTT
CDR3 protein: CASSLDRANEKLFF
J gene: TRBJ1-4
clone size: NA
V gene: TRBV7-2
D gene: NA

CDR3 DNA: TGTGCCAGTAGTATGGAAGGCCTGCGCGGTCCCCAGCATTTT
CDR3 protein: CASSMEGLRGPQHF
J gene: TRBJ1-5
clone size: few
V gene: TRBV19
D gene: NA

CDR3 DNA: TGTGCCAGCAGCCCATCGGGAAGCTCCTACAATGAGCAGTTCTTC
CDR3 protein: CASSPSGSSYNEQFF
J gene: TRBJ2-1
clone size: NA
V gene: TRBV11-3
D gene: NA